These T cell receptor beta chains were read from a single sample in a study of blood T cell repertoires in COVID-19. TCRdb's table, derived via immunoSEQ multiplex PCR, lists solely in-frame clones and lacks some. The table lists under 100,000 clones, about four fifths of them singletons. The sequenced sample consisted of peripheral blood. The receptors stem from a woman aged 40-49 years with active or convalescent COVID-19. The CDR3 runs from the conserved cysteine through the conserved F or W. The D gene is left open where the match is weak. Size is omitted from some rows. Given values are once, few, many or a class for expanded clones.

CDR3: CASSLGLGTATYEQYF
DNA: TGTGCCAGCAGCTTGGGTTTAGGGACAGCTACTTACGAGCAGTACTTC
J: TRBJ2-7
size: NA
V: TRBV5-6
D: TRBD1

CDR3: CASSERGGAAAGYTF
DNA: TGTGCCAGCAGTGAACGGGGGGGCGCAGCGGCCGGCTACACCTTC
J: TRBJ1-2
size: NA
V: TRBV6-1
D: NA

CDR3: CASSRRTSGSYEQYF
DNA: TGTGCCAGCAGCCGGCGGACTAGCGGGAGTTACGAGCAGTACTTC
J: TRBJ2-7
size: once
V: TRBV4-2
D: TRBD2

CDR3: CASSNGTGHNEQFF
DNA: TGTGCCAGCAGTAATGGGACAGGGCACAATGAGCAGTTCTTC
J: TRBJ2-1
size: NA
V: TRBV21-1
D: NA

CDR3: CASSLVGREGEAFF
DNA: TGTGCCAGCAGCTTAGTGGGGAGGGAGGGGGAGGCTTTCTTT
J: TRBJ1-1
size: NA
V: TRBV7-2
D: NA

CDR3: CASSQYNEQFF
DNA: TGTGCCAGCAGTCAATACAATGAGCAGTTCTTC
J: TRBJ2-1
size: NA
V: TRBV12-3/TRBV12-4
D: NA

CDR3: CASSPDSFMNTEAFF
DNA: TGTGCCAGCAGCCCTGACAGTTTCATGAACACTGAAGCTTTCTTT
J: TRBJ1-1
size: NA
V: TRBV5-4
D: NA

CDR3: CAISEDINSNQPQHF
DNA: TGTGCCATCAGTGAGGACATAAATAGCAATCAGCCCCAGCATTTT
J: TRBJ1-5
size: NA
V: TRBV10-3
D: NA

CDR3: CAISERGPETQYF
DNA: TGTGCCATCAGTGAGAGGGGTCCGGAGACCCAGTACTTC
J: TRBJ2-5
size: once
V: TRBV10-3
D: NA

CDR3: CASNPTPVRNTEAFF
DNA: TGTGCCAGTAACCCCACCCCGGTGAGGAACACTGAAGCTTTCTTT
J: TRBJ1-1
size: NA
V: TRBV19
D: NA

CDR3: CASSQDIVPGQETQYF
DNA: TGCGCCAGCAGCCAAGATATCGTTCCGGGTCAAGAGACCCAGTACTTC
J: TRBJ2-5
size: NA
V: TRBV4-3
D: NA

CDR3: CASSRASGPPPQYF
DNA: TGTGCCAGCAGCCGTGCTAGCGGACCTCCGCCCCAGTACTTC
J: TRBJ2-5
size: NA
V: TRBV7-2
D: TRBD2

CDR3: CASSSLAGGPDTQYF
DNA: TGTGCCAGCAGCTCTCTAGCGGGGGGCCCAGATACGCAGTATTTT
J: TRBJ2-3
size: NA
V: TRBV7-3
D: TRBD2

CDR3: CASSPDRNQPQHF
DNA: TGTGCCAGCTCACCCGACAGGAATCAGCCCCAGCATTTT
J: TRBJ1-5
size: NA
V: TRBV18
D: NA

CDR3: CASSRARGAGNEQFF
DNA: TGTGCCAGCAGCCGAGCGCGGGGGGCGGGCAATGAGCAGTTCTTC
J: TRBJ2-1
size: NA
V: TRBV11-3
D: TRBD2

CDR3: CASSFQGSYEQYF
DNA: TGTGCCAGCAGTTTTCAGGGCTCCTACGAGCAGTACTTC
J: TRBJ2-7
size: NA
V: TRBV27
D: NA